The rows below give T cell receptor beta chains drawn from one sample of a study of vaccination and CD4 T cells after COVID-19. TCRdb re-analysed the PCR reads in MiXCR, keeping a single row per CDR3 protein. The table lists roughly 20,000 distinct CDR3 sequences, under 65% of them singletons. Their target antigens are unknown. Sequenced input: CD4+ T cells from blood, cultured in vitro. The receptors here all came from a human donor who had recovered from COVID-19. CDR3s include the opening cysteine and the closing phenylalanine or tryptophan. Each record gives: clone size, V gene, J gene, CDR3 length, D gene, CDR3 protein, CDR3 DNA. The D gene is left open where the match is weak. The size field is filled for only some rows; it gives once, few, many or a size class.

>.|TRBV28|TRBJ2-7|16|TRBD2
CASSLTGGTSSYEQYF
TGTGCCAGCAGCTTAACGGGGGGGACGAGCTCCTACGAGCAGTACTTC
>few|TRBV7-9|TRBJ2-3|16|TRBD1
CASSINRGPGTDTQYF
TGTGCCAGCAGCATCAACAGGGGCCCCGGCACAGATACGCAGTATTTT
>.|TRBV14|TRBJ2-5|14|.
CASSQVRDTGTQYF
TGTGCCAGCAGCCAAGTTCGGGACACAGGGACCCAGTACTTC
>.|TRBV5-1|TRBJ2-5|13|.
CASSLGGRETQYF
TGCGCCAGCAGCTTGGGGGGACGAGAGACCCAGTACTTC
>.|TRBV27|TRBJ2-1|14|TRBD1
CASSPLDRVDEQFF
TGTGCCAGCAGTCCACTGGACAGGGTAGATGAGCAGTTCTTC
>.|TRBV18|TRBJ2-1|14|.
CASSPGDPLNEQFF
TGTGCCAGCTCACCCGGGGACCCACTCAATGAGCAGTTCTTC
>few|TRBV6-5|TRBJ1-1|16|TRBD1
CASSSGTGRGHTEAFF
TGTGCCAGCAGTTCTGGGACAGGGAGAGGGCACACTGAAGCTTTCTTT
>.|TRBV20-1|TRBJ2-3|15|TRBD2
CSARGQERGADTQYF
TGCAGTGCTAGGGGGCAGGAGCGGGGGGCAGATACGCAGTATTTT
>.|TRBV7-9|TRBJ2-7|16|TRBD1
CASSYGTGLGSYEQYF
TGTGCCAGCAGCTACGGGACAGGGTTGGGGTCCTACGAGCAGTACTTC
>.|TRBV11-1|TRBJ1-1|14|.
CASSFSVADTEAFF
TGTGCCAGCAGCTTTTCAGTTGCGGACACTGAAGCTTTCTTT
>.|TRBV27|TRBJ2-7|15|.
CASSPYGDRPYEQYF
TGTGCCAGCAGTCCCTATGGAGACAGGCCATACGAGCAGTACTTC
>once|TRBV10-3|TRBJ2-2|16|.
CAISESRTVYTGELFF
TGTGCCATCAGTGAGTCCAGGACGGTTTACACCGGGGAGCTGTTTTTT
>once|TRBV5-4|TRBJ2-3|19|.
CASSKPTPYTTGDTDTQYF
TGTGCCAGCAGCAAGCCGACCCCGTACACAACGGGTGACACAGATACGCAGTATTTT